A selection of T cell receptor beta chains follows, all from one sample in a study of early T cells in non-severe SARS-CoV-2 infection. Using its own MiXCR run on the 5' RACE reads, TCRdb lists one record per CDR3 protein. The sample carries tens of thousands of distinct CDR3 sequences, around 5.1% recorded once. The sequences come from whole blood, collected at baseline. The receptors stem from an adult who was a healthcare worker with PCR-confirmed SARS-CoV-2 infection or an uninfected control (not recorded which). Each CDR3 is given with its conserved first and last residue. The D gene is left open where the match is weak. Not all rows give a size; the values are once, few, many and, for expanded clones, a class.

abundance: many; j_gene: TRBJ2-7; d_gene: -; v_gene: TRBV7-6; CDR3aa: CASSSGDGVRSSYEQYF; CDR3nt: TGTGCCAGCAGCTCAGGTGACGGGGTGAGAAGCTCCTACGAGCAGTACTTC
abundance: many; j_gene: TRBJ1-5; d_gene: -; v_gene: TRBV27; CDR3aa: CASNPFMGSQPQHF; CDR3nt: TGTGCCAGCAACCCCTTTATGGGAAGTCAGCCCCAGCATTTT
abundance: many; j_gene: TRBJ1-6; d_gene: -; v_gene: TRBV5-5; CDR3aa: CASSLQGLNSPLHF; CDR3nt: TGTGCCAGCAGTTTACAGGGACTAAATTCACCCCTCCACTTT
abundance: -; j_gene: TRBJ2-7; d_gene: -; v_gene: TRBV28; CDR3aa: CASSLSLTSTYEQYF; CDR3nt: TGTGCCAGCAGTTTGTCCCTGACTAGTACCTACGAGCAGTACTTC
abundance: many; j_gene: TRBJ1-1; d_gene: TRBD1; v_gene: TRBV18; CDR3aa: CASKPTGQPNTEAFF; CDR3nt: TGTGCCAGCAAACCGACAGGGCAGCCGAACACTGAAGCTTTCTTT
abundance: many; j_gene: TRBJ2-5; d_gene: -; v_gene: TRBV7-6; CDR3aa: CASSLSGETQYF; CDR3nt: TGTGCCAGCAGCTTATCGGGGGAGACCCAGTACTTC
abundance: few; j_gene: TRBJ2-4; d_gene: TRBD2; v_gene: TRBV5-1; CDR3aa: CASSSGRGEGAKNIQYF; CDR3nt: TGCGCCAGCAGCTCGGGGCGCGGGGAGGGGGCCAAAAACATTCAGTACTTC
abundance: many; j_gene: TRBJ2-2; d_gene: -; v_gene: TRBV7-2; CDR3aa: CASRTSGLTRAGELFF; CDR3nt: TGTGCCAGCCGAACATCGGGACTCACGAGGGCCGGGGAGCTGTTTTTT
abundance: -; j_gene: TRBJ1-1; d_gene: -; v_gene: TRBV7-9; CDR3aa: CASSRKANTEAFF; CDR3nt: TGTGCCAGCAGCCGGAAGGCGAACACTGAAGCTTTCTTT
abundance: many; j_gene: TRBJ2-3; d_gene: -; v_gene: TRBV5-1; CDR3aa: CASSLGADTQYF; CDR3nt: TGCGCCAGCAGCTTGGGCGCAGATACGCAGTATTTT
abundance: many; j_gene: TRBJ2-7; d_gene: -; v_gene: TRBV4-1; CDR3aa: CASSLQGKGYEQYF; CDR3nt: TGCGCCAGCAGCCTCCAGGGAAAGGGCTACGAGCAGTACTTC
abundance: few; j_gene: TRBJ2-7; d_gene: -; v_gene: TRBV6-2/TRBV6-3; CDR3aa: CASSYGVEEQYF; CDR3nt: TGTGCCAGCAGTTATGGGGTCGAGGAGCAGTACTTC
abundance: many; j_gene: TRBJ1-2; d_gene: TRBD1; v_gene: TRBV11-2; CDR3aa: CASSRDRVGGYTF; CDR3nt: TGTGCCAGCAGCCGAGACAGGGTTGGAGGCTACACCTTC
abundance: many; j_gene: TRBJ2-3; d_gene: TRBD1; v_gene: TRBV6-5; CDR3aa: CASSSQGTYTDTQYF; CDR3nt: TGTGCCAGCAGTTCACAGGGGACCTACACAGATACGCAGTATTTT
abundance: many; j_gene: TRBJ1-1; d_gene: -; v_gene: TRBV5-4; CDR3aa: CASSTGTLHTEAFF; CDR3nt: TGTGCCAGCAGCACAGGGACACTCCACACTGAAGCTTTCTTT
abundance: many; j_gene: TRBJ1-2; d_gene: -; v_gene: TRBV5-1; CDR3aa: CASSLLAGVLRGYTF; CDR3nt: TGCGCCAGCAGCTTACTTGCAGGGGTTCTTCGGGGCTACACCTTC
abundance: many; j_gene: TRBJ2-3; d_gene: -; v_gene: TRBV7-2; CDR3aa: CASSSGTSTDTQYF; CDR3nt: TGTGCCAGCAGCTCCGGGACTAGCACAGATACGCAGTATTTT
abundance: many; j_gene: TRBJ2-2; d_gene: -; v_gene: TRBV11-3; CDR3aa: CASSPGTLRSDTGELFF; CDR3nt: TGTGCCAGCAGCCCGGGGACTCTCAGGAGCGACACCGGGGAGCTGTTTTTT
abundance: many; j_gene: TRBJ2-5; d_gene: -; v_gene: TRBV29-1; CDR3aa: CSVVIGETQYF; CDR3nt: TGCAGCGTTGTAATAGGAGAGACCCAGTACTTC
abundance: many; j_gene: TRBJ1-5; d_gene: -; v_gene: TRBV11-1; CDR3aa: CASSPHLRAPQHF; CDR3nt: TGTGCCAGCAGCCCACACTTGCGGGCGCCCCAGCATTTT
abundance: many; j_gene: TRBJ1-2; d_gene: -; v_gene: TRBV5-1; CDR3aa: CASTQGPGQPNSYTF; CDR3nt: TGCGCCAGCACCCAAGGGCCGGGCCAACCGAACAGCTACACCTTC
abundance: many; j_gene: TRBJ2-2; d_gene: -; v_gene: TRBV6-4; CDR3aa: CASSDSRDTGELFF; CDR3nt: TGTGCCAGCAGTGACTCGAGGGACACCGGGGAGCTGTTTTTT
abundance: many; j_gene: TRBJ2-1; d_gene: TRBD2; v_gene: TRBV2; CDR3aa: CASSSRGGSGREQFF; CDR3nt: TGTGCCAGCAGTTCTAGGGGAGGTAGCGGGAGGGAGCAGTTCTTC
abundance: many; j_gene: TRBJ2-3; d_gene: TRBD2; v_gene: TRBV20-1; CDR3aa: CSARGAGGAITDTQYF; CDR3nt: TGCAGTGCTAGAGGGGCCGGGGGGGCTATAACAGATACGCAGTATTTT
abundance: many; j_gene: TRBJ2-7; d_gene: -; v_gene: TRBV3-1; CDR3aa: CASSQVRTGRYEQYF; CDR3nt: TGTGCCAGCAGCCAAGTAAGGACCGGGCGCTACGAGCAGTACTTC
abundance: many; j_gene: TRBJ1-2; d_gene: -; v_gene: TRBV6-1; CDR3aa: CASRGTANYGYTF; CDR3nt: TGTGCCAGCAGGGGGACCGCAAACTATGGCTACACCTTC
abundance: many; j_gene: TRBJ2-1; d_gene: -; v_gene: TRBV5-5; CDR3aa: CASSLTWEHGRSYNEQFF; CDR3nt: TGTGCCAGCAGCTTGACTTGGGAACACGGCAGATCCTACAATGAGCAGTTCTTC
abundance: many; j_gene: TRBJ1-2; d_gene: TRBD1; v_gene: TRBV10-3; CDR3aa: CAISRDRDGSGYGYTF; CDR3nt: TGTGCCATCAGCCGGGACAGGGATGGATCCGGCTATGGCTACACCTTC
abundance: many; j_gene: TRBJ1-2; d_gene: TRBD1; v_gene: TRBV19; CDR3aa: CATSSQGGYGYTF; CDR3nt: TGTGCCACCTCTTCACAGGGGGGCTATGGCTACACCTTC